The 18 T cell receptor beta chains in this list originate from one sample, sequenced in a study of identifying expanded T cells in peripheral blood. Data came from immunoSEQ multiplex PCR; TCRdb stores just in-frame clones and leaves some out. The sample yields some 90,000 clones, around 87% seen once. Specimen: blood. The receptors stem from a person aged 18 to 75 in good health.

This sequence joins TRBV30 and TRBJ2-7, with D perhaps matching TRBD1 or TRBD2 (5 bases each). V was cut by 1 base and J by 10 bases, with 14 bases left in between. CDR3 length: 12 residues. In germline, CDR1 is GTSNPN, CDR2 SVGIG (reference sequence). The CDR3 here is CAWSEGPPQQYF. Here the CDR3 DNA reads TGTGCCTGGAGTGAGGGACCGCCGCAACAGTACTTC.

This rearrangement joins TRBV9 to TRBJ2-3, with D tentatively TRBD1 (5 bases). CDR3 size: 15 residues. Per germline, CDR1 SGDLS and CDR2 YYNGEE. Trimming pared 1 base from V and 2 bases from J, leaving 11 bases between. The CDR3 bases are TGTGCCAGCAGCGTACAGGGTATTTACACAGATACGCAGTATTTT. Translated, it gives CASSVQGIYTDTQYF.

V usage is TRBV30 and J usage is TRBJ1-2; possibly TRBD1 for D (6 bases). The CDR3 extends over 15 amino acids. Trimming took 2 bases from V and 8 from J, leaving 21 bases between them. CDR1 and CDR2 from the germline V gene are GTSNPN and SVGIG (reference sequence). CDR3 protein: CAWSLPGTSSRGYTF. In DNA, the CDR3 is TGTGCCTGGAGTCTCCCCGGGACATCTAGTAGGGGCTACACCTTC.

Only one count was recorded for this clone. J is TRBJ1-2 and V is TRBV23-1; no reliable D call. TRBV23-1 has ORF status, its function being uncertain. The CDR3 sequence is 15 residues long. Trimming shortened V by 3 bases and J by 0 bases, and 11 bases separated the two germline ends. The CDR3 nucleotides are TGCGCCAGCAGTCACTGCCACACAGCTAACTATGGCTACACCTTC. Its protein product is CASSHCHTANYGYTF.

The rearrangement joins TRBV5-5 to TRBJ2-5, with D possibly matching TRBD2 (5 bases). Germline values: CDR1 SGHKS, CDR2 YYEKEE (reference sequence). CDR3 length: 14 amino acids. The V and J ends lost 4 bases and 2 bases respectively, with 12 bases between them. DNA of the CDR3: TGTGCCAGCAGCCTACAGCGGACTCAAGAGACCCAGTACTTC. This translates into CASSLQRTQETQYF.

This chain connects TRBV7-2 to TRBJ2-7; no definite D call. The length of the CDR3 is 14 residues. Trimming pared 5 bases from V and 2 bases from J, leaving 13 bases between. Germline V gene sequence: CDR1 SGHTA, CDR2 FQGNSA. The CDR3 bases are TGTGCCAGCAGCGCCCCCAGTCTGGCCTACGAGCAGTACTTC. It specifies CASSAPSLAYEQYF.

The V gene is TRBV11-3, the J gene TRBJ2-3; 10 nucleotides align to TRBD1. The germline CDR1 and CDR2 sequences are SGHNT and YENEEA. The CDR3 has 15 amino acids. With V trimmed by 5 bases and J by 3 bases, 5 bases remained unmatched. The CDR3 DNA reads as TGTGCCAGCAGCCGTGGGACAGGGGTGACAGATACGCAGTATTTT. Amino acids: CASSRGTGVTDTQYF. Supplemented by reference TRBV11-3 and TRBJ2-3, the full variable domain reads EAGVVQSPRYKIIEKKQPVAFWCNPISGHNTLYWYLQNLGQGPELLIRYENEEAVDDSQLPKDRFSAERLKGVDSTLKIQPAELGDSAVYLCASSRGTGVTDTQYFGPGTRLTVL.

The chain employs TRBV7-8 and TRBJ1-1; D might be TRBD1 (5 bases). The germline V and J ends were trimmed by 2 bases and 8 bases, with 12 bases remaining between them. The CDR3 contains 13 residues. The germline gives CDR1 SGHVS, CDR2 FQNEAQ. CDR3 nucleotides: TGTGCCAGCAGCTTAATTGAGGGGAGAGAAGCTTTCTTT. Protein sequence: CASSLIEGREAFF.

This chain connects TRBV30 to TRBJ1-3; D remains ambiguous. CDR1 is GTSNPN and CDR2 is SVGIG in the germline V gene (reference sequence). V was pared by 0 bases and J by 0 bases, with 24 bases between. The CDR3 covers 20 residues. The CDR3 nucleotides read TGTGCCTGGAGTGTACCCGGACGACCAGTTTCTCGCCACTCTGGAAACACCATATATTTT. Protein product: CAWSVPGRPVSRHSGNTIYF.

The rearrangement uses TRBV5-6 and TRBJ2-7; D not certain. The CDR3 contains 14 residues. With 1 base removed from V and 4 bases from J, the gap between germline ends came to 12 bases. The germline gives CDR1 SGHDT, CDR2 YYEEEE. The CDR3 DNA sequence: TGTGCCAGCAGCTTGCAGGCTACGATTTACGAGCAGTACTTC. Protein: CASSLQATIYEQYF. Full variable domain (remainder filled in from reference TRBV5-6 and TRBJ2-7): DAGVTQSPTHLIKTRGQQVTLRCSPKSGHDTVSWYQQALGQGPQFIFQYYEEEERQRGNFPDRFSGHQFPNYSSELNVNALLLGDSALYLCASSLQATIYEQYFGPGTRLTVT.

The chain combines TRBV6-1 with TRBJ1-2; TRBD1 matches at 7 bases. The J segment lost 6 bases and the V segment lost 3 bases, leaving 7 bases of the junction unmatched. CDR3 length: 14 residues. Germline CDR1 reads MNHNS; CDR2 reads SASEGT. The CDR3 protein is CASSERRDSDGYTF. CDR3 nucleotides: TGTGCCAGCAGTGAGCGTCGGGACAGCGATGGCTACACCTTC.

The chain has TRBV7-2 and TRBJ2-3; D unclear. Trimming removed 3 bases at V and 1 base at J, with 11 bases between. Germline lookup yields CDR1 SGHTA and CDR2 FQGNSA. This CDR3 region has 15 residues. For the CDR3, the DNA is TGTGCCAGCAGCTTCTCTTACGGGCGCACAGATACGCAGTATTTT. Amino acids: CASSFSYGRTDTQYF.

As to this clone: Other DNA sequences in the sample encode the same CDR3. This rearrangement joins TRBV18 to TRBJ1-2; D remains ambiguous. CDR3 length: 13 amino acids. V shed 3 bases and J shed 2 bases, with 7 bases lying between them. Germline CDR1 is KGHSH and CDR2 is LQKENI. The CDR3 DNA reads TGTGCCAGCTCACCCCGCGGGAACTATGGCTACACCTTC. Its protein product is CASSPRGNYGYTF.

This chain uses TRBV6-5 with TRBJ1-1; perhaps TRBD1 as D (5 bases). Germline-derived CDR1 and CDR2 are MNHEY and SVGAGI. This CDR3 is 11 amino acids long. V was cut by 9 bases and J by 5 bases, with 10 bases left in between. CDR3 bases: TGTGCCAGTACCTGGGGGACTGAAGCTTTCTTT. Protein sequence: CASTWGTEAFF.

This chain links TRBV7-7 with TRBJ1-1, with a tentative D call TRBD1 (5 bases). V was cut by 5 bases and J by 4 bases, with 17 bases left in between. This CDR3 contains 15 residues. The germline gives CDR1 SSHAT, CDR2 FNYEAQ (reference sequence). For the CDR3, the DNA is TGTGCCAGCAGCCCGAACCCAGGGCTGGGCACTGAAGCTTTCTTT. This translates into CASSPNPGLGTEAFF.

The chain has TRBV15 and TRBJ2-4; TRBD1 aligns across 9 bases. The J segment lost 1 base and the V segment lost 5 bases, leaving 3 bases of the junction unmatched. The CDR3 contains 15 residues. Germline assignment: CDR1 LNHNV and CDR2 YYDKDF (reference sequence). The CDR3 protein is CATSPGQGAKNIQYF. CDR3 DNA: TGTGCCACCAGCCCCGGACAGGGGGCCAAAAACATTCAGTACTTC.

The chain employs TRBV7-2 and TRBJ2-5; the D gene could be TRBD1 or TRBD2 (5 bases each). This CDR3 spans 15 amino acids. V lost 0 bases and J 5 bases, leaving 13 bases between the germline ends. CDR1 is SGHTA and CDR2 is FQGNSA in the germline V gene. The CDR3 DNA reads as TGTGCCAGCAGCTTAGCGCGCGTGGGACGTGAGACCCAGTACTTC. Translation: CASSLARVGRETQYF.

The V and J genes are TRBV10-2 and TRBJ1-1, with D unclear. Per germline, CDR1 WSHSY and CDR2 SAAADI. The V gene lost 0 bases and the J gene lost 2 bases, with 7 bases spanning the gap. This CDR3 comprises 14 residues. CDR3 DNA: TGCGCCAGCAGTGAGTCAACATTTAACACTGAAGCTTTCTTT. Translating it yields CASSESTFNTEAFF.